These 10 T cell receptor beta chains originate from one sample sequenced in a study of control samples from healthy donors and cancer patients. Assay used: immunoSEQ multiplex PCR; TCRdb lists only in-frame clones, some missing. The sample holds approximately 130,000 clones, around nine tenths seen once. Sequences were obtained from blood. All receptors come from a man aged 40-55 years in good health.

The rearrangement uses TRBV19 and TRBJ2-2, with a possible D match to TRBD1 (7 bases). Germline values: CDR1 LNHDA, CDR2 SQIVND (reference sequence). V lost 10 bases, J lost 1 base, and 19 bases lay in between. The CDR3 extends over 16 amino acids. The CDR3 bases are TGTGCCACCACATTCTCAGGGGGGAGGAACACCGGGGAGCTGTTTTTT. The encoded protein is CATTFSGGRNTGELFF.

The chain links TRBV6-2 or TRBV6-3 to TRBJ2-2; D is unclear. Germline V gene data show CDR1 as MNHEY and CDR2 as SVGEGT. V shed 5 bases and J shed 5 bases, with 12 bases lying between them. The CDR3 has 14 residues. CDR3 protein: CASSTTGPTGELFF. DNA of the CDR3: TGTGCCAGCAGTACTACTGGACCGACCGGGGAGCTGTTTTTT.

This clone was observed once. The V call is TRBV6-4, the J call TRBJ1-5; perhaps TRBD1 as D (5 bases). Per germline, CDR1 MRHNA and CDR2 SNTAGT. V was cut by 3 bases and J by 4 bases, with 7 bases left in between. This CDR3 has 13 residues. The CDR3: CASSEQENQPQHF. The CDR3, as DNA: TGTGCCAGCAGTGAACAGGAAAATCAGCCCCAGCATTTT.

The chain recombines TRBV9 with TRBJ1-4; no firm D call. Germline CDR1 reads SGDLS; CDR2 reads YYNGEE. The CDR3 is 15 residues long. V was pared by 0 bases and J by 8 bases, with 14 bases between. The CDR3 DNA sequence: TGTGCCAGCAGCGTAGCCTCTGGGGTACCCGAAAAACTGTTTTTT. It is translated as CASSVASGVPEKLFF.

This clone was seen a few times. Here the CDR3 reads CASSEARVTGYTF. The DNA for the CDR3 is TGTGCCAGCAGTGAAGCGCGGGTTACTGGCTACACCTTC. V is TRBV2 and J is TRBJ1-2, with unresolved D. This CDR3 region has 13 residues. Germline V gene data show CDR1 as SNHLY and CDR2 as FYNNEI. The V end was cut by 0 bases, the J end by 7 bases, with 9 bases between.

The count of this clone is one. The CDR3 region is CASSFGLAGGGATQYF. CDR3 sequence (DNA): TGTGCCAGCAGCTTTGGACTAGCGGGGGGCGGAGCTACGCAGTATTTT. The V call is TRBV7-2, the J call TRBJ2-3, with 14 positions matching TRBD2. Germline assignment: CDR1 SGHTA and CDR2 FQGNSA. The CDR3 covers 16 residues. Trimming at V came to 3 bases and at J to 8 bases, leaving 7 bases not matched to a gene.

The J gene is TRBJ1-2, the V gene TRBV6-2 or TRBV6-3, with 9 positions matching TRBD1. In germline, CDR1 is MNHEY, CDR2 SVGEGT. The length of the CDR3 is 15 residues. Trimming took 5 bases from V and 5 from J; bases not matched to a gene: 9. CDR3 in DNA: TGTGCCAGCAGTCGGGGACAGGGAGTCTCTTATGGCTACACCTTC. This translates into CASSRGQGVSYGYTF.

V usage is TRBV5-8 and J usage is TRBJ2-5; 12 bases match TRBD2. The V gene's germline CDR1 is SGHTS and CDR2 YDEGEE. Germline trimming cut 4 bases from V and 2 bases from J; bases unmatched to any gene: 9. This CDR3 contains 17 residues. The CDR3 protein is CASSASGGAKGQETQYF. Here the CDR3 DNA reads TGTGCCAGCAGCGCTAGCGGGGGGGCCAAGGGACAAGAGACCCAGTACTTC.

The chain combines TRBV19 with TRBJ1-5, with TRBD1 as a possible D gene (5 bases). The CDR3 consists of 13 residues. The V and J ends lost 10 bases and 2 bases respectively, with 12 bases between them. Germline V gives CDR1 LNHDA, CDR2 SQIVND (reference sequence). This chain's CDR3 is CATGTERNQPQHF. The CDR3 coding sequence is TGTGCCACCGGGACGGAACGCAATCAGCCCCAGCATTTT.

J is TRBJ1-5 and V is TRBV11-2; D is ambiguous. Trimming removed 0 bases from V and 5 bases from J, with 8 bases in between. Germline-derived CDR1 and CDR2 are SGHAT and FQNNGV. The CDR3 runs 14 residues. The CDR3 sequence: CASSLDPTDQPQHF. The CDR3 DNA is TGTGCCAGCAGCTTAGATCCAACTGATCAGCCCCAGCATTTT.